This T cell receptor beta chain was captured by sequencing in a study of metastatic and nonmetastatic thyroid tumors. General study results and limits: Significantly greater TCR beta diversity was reportedly found in malignant thyroid tumors than in benign nodules (in blood and tumor).

With respect to this clone: Antigen unknown.

V was trimmed by 4 bases and J by 9 bases, leaving 13 bases between them. CDR1 and CDR2 (germline): SEHNR, FQNEAQ (reference sequence). The CDR3 consists of 13 residues. Prior to thyroid surgery, none of the patients had received any treatment. Through MiXCR, TCRdb re-clonotyped the PCR reads. The sample holds about 70,000 clones; about 17% are singletons and the top ten take more than 10%. The sample taken for sequencing was blood. The chain combines TRBV7-9 with TRBJ2-1, with D maybe TRBD2 (5 bases). The clonotype comes from a female donor with papillary thyroid cancer or a benign thyroid nodule (not recorded which). Some clones in this sample may be carry-over from other donors' samples. For the CDR3, the DNA is TGTGCCAGCAGCTCGACACTAGTTGGTGAGCAGTTCTTC. Encoded protein: CASSSTLVGEQFF.